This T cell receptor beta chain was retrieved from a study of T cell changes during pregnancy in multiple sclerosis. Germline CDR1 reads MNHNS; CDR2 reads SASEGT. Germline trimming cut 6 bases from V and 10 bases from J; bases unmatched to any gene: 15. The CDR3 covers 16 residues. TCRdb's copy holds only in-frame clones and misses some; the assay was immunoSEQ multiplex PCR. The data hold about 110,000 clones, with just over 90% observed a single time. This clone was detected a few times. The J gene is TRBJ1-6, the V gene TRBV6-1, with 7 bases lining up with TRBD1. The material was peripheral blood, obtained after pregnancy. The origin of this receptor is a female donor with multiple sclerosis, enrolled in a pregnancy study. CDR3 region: CASREILQGTGSPLHF. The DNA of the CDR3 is TGTGCCAGCAGAGAAATATTACAGGGGACTGGATCACCCCTCCACTTT.